This TCR beta chain was identified during a study of blood T cells in healthy people across ages. Points from the study as a whole: Researchers deemed the diversity estimates from one million T cells underestimates.

There are 13 residues in the CDR3. Trimming stripped 4 bases from V and 5 bases from J, with 11 bases between. The germline V gene encodes CDR1 MNHEY and CDR2 SVGAGI. For this clonotype: Its antigen remains unknown.

Next came a second PCR, run for roughly 6 to 11 cycles, which used a sample-barcoded 5' primer along with a J-beta primer mix. TCRdb re-called the 5' RACE reads with MiXCR, one entry per CDR3 protein. Counted here are roughly 1,500,000 distinct CDR3 sequences, approximately 38% occurring once; the ten biggest clones make up approximately 7.9%. J is TRBJ1-1 and V is TRBV6-5, with D unresolved. Sequencing was done on a sample of blood. The sequence was collected from a woman aged 18-29 years in good health. CDR3 protein: CASSSAGWTEAFF. CDR3 in DNA: TGTGCCAGCAGTTCGGCGGGGTGGACTGAAGCTTTCTTT.